Each of the 28 T cell receptor beta chains below was sequenced from the same sample in a study of shared clonotypes between healthy human individuals (dated by TCRdb to the early 2020s). The protocol used for the library was the immunoSEQ multiplex PCR assay. Drawn from immuneACCESS, this table holds only the in-frame rearrangements with V and J called that TCRdb kept. Clones are partly lost; checked studies trace under half to an unresolved V gene and leave the rest unexplained. The sample table records 450,000 to 650,000 clones; roughly 79% of these occur just once. The ten largest clones add up to around 12% of the sample. The sequencing sample was made of PBMCs. All receptors come from a woman in her forties in good health. Some clones in this sample may be carry-over from other donors' samples.

Concerning this clone itself: A read error is likely here: a far larger clone is one base away. The same CDR3 arises from other DNA sequences in this sample as well. This rearrangement joins TRBV6-6 to TRBJ2-2; D possibly uses TRBD1 or TRBD2 (5 bases each). This CDR3 has 14 amino acids. From germline, CDR1 is MNHNY and CDR2 SVGAGI (reference sequence). CDR3 residues: CASRSGTDTGELFF. The CDR3 coding sequence is TGCGCCAGCAGGTCAGGGACGGACACCGGGGAGCTGTTTTTT.

The chain links TRBV7-2 to TRBJ1-3, with a weak D call TRBD1 (6 bases). Trimming cost V 5 bases and J 3 bases, with 11 bases left between them. Germline loops: CDR1 SGHTA, CDR2 FQGNSA. The CDR3 extends over 14 amino acids. This CDR3 reads CASSPQGIGNTIYF. The CDR3 nucleotides read TGTGCCAGCAGCCCACAGGGAATTGGAAACACCATATATTTT.

V is TRBV15 and J is TRBJ2-5; TRBD1 aligns across 8 bases. Germline-derived CDR1 and CDR2 are LNHNV and YYDKDF (reference sequence). This CDR3 comprises 17 residues. With 1 base clipped from V and 1 base from J, the junction kept 8 bases outside the gene matches. Here the CDR3 DNA reads TGTGCCACCAGCAGAGTCACCGGGACAGGCGGCCAAGAGACCCAGTACTTC. Translated: CATSRVTGTGGQETQYF.

This chain joins TRBV7-2 and TRBJ2-3; either TRBD1 or TRBD2 may fit D (7 bases each). Germline assignment: CDR1 SGHTA and CDR2 FQGNSA. V lost 4 bases, J lost 10 bases, and 15 bases lay in between. The CDR3 is made up of 13 amino acids. CDR3 nucleotide sequence: TGTGCCAGCAGCTACCCTCCAGGGGGGGCGCAGTATTTT. This codes for CASSYPPGGAQYF.

The rearrangement links TRBV19 to TRBJ1-5, with a possible D match to TRBD1 (5 bases). Germline CDR1 is LNHDA and CDR2 is SQIVND (reference sequence). The CDR3 runs to 14 residues. V lost 7 bases to trimming and J lost 3 bases, with 13 bases between them. In DNA, the CDR3 is TGTGCCAGTACCGCGACAGCGATCAATCAGCCCCAGCATTTT. It is translated as CASTATAINQPQHF. The variable domain in full, with the rest retrieved from reference TRBV19 and TRBJ1-5, is DGGITQSPKYLFRKEGQNVTLSCEQNLNHDAMYWYRQDPGQGLRLIYYSQIVNDFQKGDIAEGYSVSREKKESFPLTVTSAQKNPTAFYLCASTATAINQPQHFGDGTRLSIL.

V and J are TRBV29-1 and TRBJ2-1, with TRBD2 matching over 9 bases. V shed 8 bases and J 9 bases; nucleotides not matched to a gene: 11. Germline V gene lookup returns CDR1 SQVTM and CDR2 ANQGSEA. CDR3 length equals 13 residues. DNA of the CDR3: TGCAGCCCCCGTGGGCTAGCGGGAACTGAGCAGTTCTTC. It encodes CSPRGLAGTEQFF.

Note on this clone: A much larger clonotype is one base distant, so this may be a read error. The genes are TRBV29-1 and TRBJ1-1; a weak D match, TRBD1 (5 bases). Germline CDR1 reads SQVTM; CDR2 reads ANQGSEA. CDR3 length: 13 amino acids. The chain's CDR3 is CSAPTGGGTGAFF. The CDR3, as DNA: TGCAGCGCCCCAACCGGGGGGGGTACTGGAGCTTTCTTT.

Only one count was recorded for this clone. The rearrangement joins TRBV19 to TRBJ2-1, with 7 bases lining up with TRBD1. V gave up 9 bases and J gave up 6 bases; unmatched junction bases: 11. The CDR3 has 14 residues. The germline V gene has CDR1 LNHDA and CDR2 SQIVND (reference sequence). The CDR3 reads CASNTGQAINEQFF. CDR3 DNA sequence: TGTGCCAGCAATACCGGACAGGCAATCAATGAGCAGTTCTTC.

V and J are TRBV5-1 and TRBJ2-2, with D unresolved. Germline lookup yields CDR1 SGHRS and CDR2 YFSETQ. V gave up 0 bases and J gave up 0 bases, with 6 bases separating them. The CDR3 has 15 residues. DNA of the CDR3: TGCGCCAGCAGCTTGGCTGGGACGAACACCGGGGAGCTGTTTTTT. Its protein is CASSLAGTNTGELFF.

The chain is built from TRBV2 and TRBJ2-1, with TRBD2 matching over 12 bases. Germline CDR1 and CDR2: SNHLY and FYNNEI. The V gene end was trimmed by 7 bases and the J gene end by 15 bases; junction bases not matched to a gene: 13. CDR3 length: 14 amino acids. CDR3 coding DNA: TGTGCCAGCATCCCGGAGACTAGCGGGAGACCAGCGTTCTTC. This encodes CASIPETSGRPAFF. The full variable domain, in which reference TRBV2 and TRBJ2-1 provide the parts outside the CDR3, is EPEVTQTPSHQVTQMGQEVILRCVPISNHLYFYWYRQILGQKVEFLVSFYNNEISEKSEIFDDQFSVERPDGSNFTLKIRSTKLEDSAMYFCASIPETSGRPAFFGPGTRLTVL.

The V and J genes are TRBV28 and TRBJ1-1; a possible D gene is TRBD1 (6 bases). Germline V lookup: CDR1 MDHEN, CDR2 SYDVKM. V lost 3 bases, J lost 4 bases, and 18 bases lay in between. This CDR3 has 16 amino acids. Here the CDR3 DNA reads TGTGCCAGCAGTTTTTGGGGACAAACCTTGGGCACTGAAGCTTTCTTT. Protein product: CASSFWGQTLGTEAFF.

The rearrangement links TRBV7-9 to TRBJ2-3, with 9 bases fitting TRBD2. The CDR3 consists of 16 residues. Trimming at V came to 1 base and at J to 7 bases, leaving 9 bases not matched to a gene. Germline lookup yields CDR1 SEHNR and CDR2 FQNEAQ (reference sequence). CDR3 DNA: TGTGCCAGCAGCTTAGGAGTAGCGGGAGACCGAAATACGCAGTATTTT. Translation: CASSLGVAGDRNTQYF.

The chain is built from TRBV28 and TRBJ1-5, with D uncertain. The V end lost 5 bases, the J end lost 5 bases, and 19 bases lay between the germline ends. The CDR3 extends over 16 amino acids. Germline-derived CDR1 and CDR2 are MDHEN and SYDVKM. In nucleotides, the CDR3 is TGTGCCAGCAGTGGCTCCAGGATAAGGGCATATCAGCCCCAGCATTTT. This encodes CASSGSRIRAYQPQHF.

A few counts support this clone. This sequence joins TRBV7-2 and TRBJ2-1; 11 nucleotides agree with TRBD2. Germline V gene data show CDR1 as SGHTA and CDR2 as FQGNSA. This CDR3 has 16 amino acids. Losses at the gene ends were 5 bases for V and 4 bases for J; bases not matched to a gene: 7. The DNA of the CDR3 is TGTGCCAGCAGCGCCCCGGGACTAGCGGCTTACAATGAGCAGTTCTTC. Its translation is CASSAPGLAAYNEQFF.

The rearrangement joins TRBV11-2 to TRBJ2-1, with TRBD1 matching over 8 bases. This CDR3 has 15 residues. The trim removed 0 bases at V and 9 bases at J, leaving 7 bases unmatched. Germline V gives CDR1 SGHAT, CDR2 FQNNGV. The CDR3 sequence is CASSLDLGQGAEQFF. CDR3 DNA sequence: TGTGCCAGCAGCTTAGATCTAGGGCAGGGGGCTGAGCAGTTCTTC.

The rearrangement links TRBV5-1 to TRBJ2-1, with D perhaps matching TRBD2 (6 bases). The V and J ends lost 6 bases and 0 bases respectively, with 13 bases between them. Per the germline V gene, CDR1 is SGHRS and CDR2 is YFSETQ. This CDR3 contains 15 residues. The CDR3 here is CASNHDGGSYNEQFF. The DNA of the CDR3 is TGCGCCAGCAACCATGACGGGGGCTCCTACAATGAGCAGTTCTTC.

V usage is TRBV19 and J usage is TRBJ2-1, with unresolved D. The CDR3 is 16 residues long. The V and J ends lost 1 base and 2 bases respectively, with 12 bases between them. CDR1 is LNHDA and CDR2 is SQIVND in the germline V gene (reference sequence). The CDR3 DNA is TGTGCCAGTAGTATAGTAGGGCTACCCCCCTACAATGAGCAGTTCTTC. Translating it yields CASSIVGLPPYNEQFF. Full variable domain (missing parts from reference TRBV19 and TRBJ2-1): DGGITQSPKYLFRKEGQNVTLSCEQNLNHDAMYWYRQDPGQGLRLIYYSQIVNDFQKGDIAEGYSVSREKKESFPLTVTSAQKNPTAFYLCASSIVGLPPYNEQFFGPGTRLTVL.

The V and J genes are TRBV25-1 and TRBJ1-4, with unresolved D. CDR1 and CDR2 from the germline V gene are MGHDK and SYGVNS. V lost 5 bases and J lost 4, with 8 bases in between. The CDR3 spans 13 residues. CDR3 sequence: CASSLPGNEKLFF. In nucleotides, the CDR3 is TGTGCCAGCAGTCTTCCGGGTAATGAAAAACTGTTTTTT.

The chain employs TRBV20-1 and TRBJ2-3, with D maybe TRBD1 (5 bases). Germline V gene lookup returns CDR1 DFQATT and CDR2 SNEGSKA (reference sequence). V lost 6 bases to trimming and J lost 8 bases, with 12 bases between them. The length of the CDR3 is 11 residues. For the CDR3, the DNA is TGCAGTGCACAGGACCCCTCTACGCAGTATTTT. This gives the protein CSAQDPSTQYF.

The gene calls are TRBV28 and TRBJ1-5; possible D gene TRBD1, 6 bases. Germline V gene data show CDR1 as MDHEN and CDR2 as SYDVKM. The CDR3 has 15 amino acids. With 3 bases removed from V and 6 bases from J, the gap between germline ends came to 15 bases. The CDR3 sequence is CASSLGPGQSQPQHF. CDR3 bases: TGTGCCAGCAGTTTGGGCCCAGGACAGTCTCAGCCCCAGCATTTT. Based on the CDR3 plus reference TRBV28 and TRBJ1-5, the full variable domain is DVKVTQSSRYLVKRTGEKVFLECVQDMDHENMFWYRQDPGLGLRLIYFSYDVKMKEKGDIPEGYSVSREKKERFSLILESASTNQTSMYLCASSLGPGQSQPQHFGDGTRLSIL.

The count of this clone is one. This rearrangement joins TRBV9 to TRBJ2-2; 7 positions agree with TRBD2. Germline-derived CDR1 and CDR2 are SGDLS and YYNGEE. The CDR3 is made up of 15 amino acids. V trimming: 3 bases; J trimming: 1 base; junction bases outside the gene matches: 3. The CDR3 loop reads CASSDKRGNTGELFF. The CDR3 DNA reads as TGTGCCAGCAGCGACAAGCGGGGGAACACCGGGGAGCTGTTTTTT.

The rearrangement uses TRBV28 and TRBJ2-1; 7 bases map to TRBD1. The CDR3 consists of 13 residues. Germline assignment: CDR1 MDHEN and CDR2 SYDVKM. V lost 10 bases and J lost 6; bases outside the gene matches: 9. DNA of the CDR3: TGTGCCAACCAAAGGACAGGCGGCAATGAGCAGTTCTTC. Its translation is CANQRTGGNEQFF.

The chain is built from TRBV5-3 and TRBJ2-7, with 13 positions matching TRBD2. Being an ORF, TRBV5-3 has a function that is uncertain. The CDR3 contains 22 residues. V gave up 0 bases and J gave up 6 bases; unmatched junction bases: 24. The CDR3 nucleotides are TGTGCCAGAAGCTTGGAACGCGGACAGCCAGGAACTAGCGGGAGGGCCAGTTGCGAGCAGTACTTC. Encoded protein: CARSLERGQPGTSGRASCEQYF.

Comments on this clone: This could be a read error, since a much larger clone is one nucleotide away. The V gene is TRBV4-3, the J gene TRBJ2-3; D not certain. The J call may be in error: the DNA end matches TRBJ1-5 better. From germline, CDR1 is LGHNA and CDR2 YSLEER. This CDR3 spans 15 amino acids. Written as DNA, the CDR3 is TGCGCCAGCAGCCAAGAGTGGGCTAGCACAGATACGCAGCATTTT. Protein product: CASSQEWASTDTQHF.

V gene TRBV28 combines with J gene TRBJ1-2; tentative D call: TRBD1 (6 bases). The CDR3 extends over 14 amino acids. The V gene's germline CDR1 is MDHEN and CDR2 SYDVKM. The ends were cut back, 3 bases at V and 6 bases at J, with 14 bases in the middle. CDR3 residues: CASSFDRPYDGYTF. As DNA, the CDR3 is TGTGCCAGCAGTTTCGACAGGCCCTATGATGGCTACACCTTC.

The rearrangement joins TRBV29-1 to TRBJ2-5; D might be TRBD1 (6 bases). V dropped 8 bases and J dropped 5 bases, with 18 bases sitting between them. The CDR3 spans 13 residues. CDR1 is SQVTM and CDR2 is ANQGSEA in the germline V gene. CDR3 sequence: CSPESDRTETQYF. The CDR3 DNA is TGCAGCCCTGAATCCGACAGGACCGAGACCCAGTACTTC. The variable domain in full, completed from reference TRBV29-1 and TRBJ2-5, reads SAVISQKPSRDICQRGTSLTIQCQVDSQVTMMFWYRQQPGQSLTLIATANQGSEATYESGFVIDKFPISRPNLTFSTLTVSNMSPEDSSIYLCSPESDRTETQYFGPGTRLLVL.

This clone occurred once. At one boundary the junction diverges from the germline segment, which might be a read error. The gene calls are TRBV7-7 and TRBJ2-3, with D tentatively TRBD1 (6 bases). Germline loops: CDR1 SSHAT, CDR2 FNYEAQ (reference sequence). CDR3 length: 14 residues. The CDR3 here is CASSPHRDLDTQYF. In nucleotides, the CDR3 is TGTGCTAGCAGCCCCCACAGGGACCTAGATACGCAGTATTTT. Combining the CDR3 with reference TRBV7-7 and TRBJ2-3 gives the whole variable domain GAGVSQSPRYKVTKRGQDVTLRCDPISSHATLYWYQQALGQGPEFLTYFNYEAQPDKSGLPSDRFSAERPEGSISTLTIQRTEQRDSAMYRCASSPHRDLDTQYFGPGTRLTVL.

The chain joins TRBV5-1 to TRBJ2-1, with D unresolved. The CDR3 is 15 amino acids. The germline CDR1 and CDR2 sequences are SGHRS and YFSETQ. V lost 1 base and J 0 bases, leaving 8 bases between the germline ends. This CDR3 is CASSLNLDSYNEQFF. The CDR3 DNA follows: TGCGCCAGCAGCTTGAACCTGGACTCCTACAATGAGCAGTTCTTC.